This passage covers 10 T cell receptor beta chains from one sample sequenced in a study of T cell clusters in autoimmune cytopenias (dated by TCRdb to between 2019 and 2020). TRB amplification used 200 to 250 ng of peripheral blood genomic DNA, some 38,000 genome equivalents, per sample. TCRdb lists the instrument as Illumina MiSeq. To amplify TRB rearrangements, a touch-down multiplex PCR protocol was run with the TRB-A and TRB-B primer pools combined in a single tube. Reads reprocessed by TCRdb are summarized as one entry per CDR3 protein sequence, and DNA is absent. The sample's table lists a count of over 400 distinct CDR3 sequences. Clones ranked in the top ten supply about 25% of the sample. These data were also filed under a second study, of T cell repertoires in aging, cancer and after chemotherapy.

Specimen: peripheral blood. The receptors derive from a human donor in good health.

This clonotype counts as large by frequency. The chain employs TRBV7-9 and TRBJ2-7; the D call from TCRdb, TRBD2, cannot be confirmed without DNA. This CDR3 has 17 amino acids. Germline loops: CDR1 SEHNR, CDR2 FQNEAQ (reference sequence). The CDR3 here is CASSFPRGTSGRYEQYF.

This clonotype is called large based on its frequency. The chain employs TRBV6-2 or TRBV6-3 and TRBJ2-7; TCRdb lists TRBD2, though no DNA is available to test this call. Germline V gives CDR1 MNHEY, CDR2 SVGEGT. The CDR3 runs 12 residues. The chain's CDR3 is CARGPGVREQYF.

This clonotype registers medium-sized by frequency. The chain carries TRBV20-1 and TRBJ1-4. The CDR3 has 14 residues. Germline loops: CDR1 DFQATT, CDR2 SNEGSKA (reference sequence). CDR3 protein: CSAPPIDAGEKLFF.

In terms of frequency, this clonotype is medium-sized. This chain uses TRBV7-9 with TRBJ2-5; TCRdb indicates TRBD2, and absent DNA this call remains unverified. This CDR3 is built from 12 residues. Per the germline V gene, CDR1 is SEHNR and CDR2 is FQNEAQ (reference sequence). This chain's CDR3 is CASSEEVETQYF.

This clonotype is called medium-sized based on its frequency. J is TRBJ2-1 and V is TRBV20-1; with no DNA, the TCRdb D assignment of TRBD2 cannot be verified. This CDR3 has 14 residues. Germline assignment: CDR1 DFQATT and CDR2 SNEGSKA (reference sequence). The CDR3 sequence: CSASREPSYNEQFF.

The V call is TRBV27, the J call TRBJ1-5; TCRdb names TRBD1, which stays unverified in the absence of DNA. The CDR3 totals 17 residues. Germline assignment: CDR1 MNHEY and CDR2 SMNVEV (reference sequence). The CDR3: CARSGDQGHVSNQPQHF.

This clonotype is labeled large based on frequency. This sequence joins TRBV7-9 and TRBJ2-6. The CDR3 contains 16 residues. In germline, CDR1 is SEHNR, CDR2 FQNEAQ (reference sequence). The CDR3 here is CASSFLTDSGANVLTF.

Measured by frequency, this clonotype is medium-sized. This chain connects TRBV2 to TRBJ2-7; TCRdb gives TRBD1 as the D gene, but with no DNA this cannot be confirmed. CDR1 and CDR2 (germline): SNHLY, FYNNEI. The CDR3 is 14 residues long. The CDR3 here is CASGSTVRSYEQYF.

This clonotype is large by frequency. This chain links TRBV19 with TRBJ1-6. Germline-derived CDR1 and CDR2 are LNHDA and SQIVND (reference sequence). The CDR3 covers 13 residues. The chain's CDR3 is CASSIDPNSPLHF. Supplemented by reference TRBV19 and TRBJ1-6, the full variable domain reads DGGITQSPKYLFRKEGQNVTLSCEQNLNHDAMYWYRQDPGQGLRLIYYSQIVNDFQKGDIAEGYSVSREKKESFPLTVTSAQKNPTAFYLCASSIDPNSPLHFGNGTRLTVT.

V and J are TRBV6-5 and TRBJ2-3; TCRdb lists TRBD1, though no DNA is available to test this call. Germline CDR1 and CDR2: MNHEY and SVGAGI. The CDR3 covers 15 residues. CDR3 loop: CAGGRDTSSTDTQYF.